These T cell receptor beta chains were read from a single sample in a study of cytomegalovirus exposure and HLA in healthy donors. Profiling relied on immunoSEQ multiplex PCR, and the TCRdb table lists in-frame clones only, not all of them. Among about 180,000 clones, about 80% were seen once, and the ten largest hold about 2.2%. The source material was PBMCs. Receptor source: a woman aged 25 to 39 in good health and CMV-seronegative. Both conserved end residues are part of each CDR3. Each record gives: J gene, D gene, V gene, clone size, CDR3 protein, CDR3 DNA. D genes are given only for firm matches. Not every row has a clone size; where given, it reads once, few, many or a size class.

TRBJ2-5,TRBD2,TRBV10-2,NA,CASSVTSGETQYF,TGCGCCAGCAGTGTGACTAGCGGAGAGACCCAGTACTTC
TRBJ1-6,NA,TRBV6-5,NA,CASSRQVYNSPLHF,TGTGCCAGCAGTCGACAGGTCTATAATTCACCCCTCCACTTT
TRBJ1-6,TRBD1,TRBV25-1,NA,CASSEQGAESPLHF,TGTGCCAGCAGTGAACAGGGGGCGGAATCACCCCTCCACTTT
TRBJ2-1,NA,TRBV7-6,NA,CASSLGPPNNEQFF,TGTGCCAGCAGCTTAGGGCCCCCGAACAATGAGCAGTTCTTC
TRBJ1-6,NA,TRBV6-5,NA,CASRREHNSPLHF,TGTGCCAGCAGGAGGGAGCATAATTCACCCCTCCACTTT
TRBJ1-2,TRBD1,TRBV5-1,NA,CASSFARVPLQGRGGYTF,TGCGCCAGCAGCTTCGCCCGCGTACCCCTACAGGGGAGAGGTGGCTACACCTTC
TRBJ2-5,TRBD1,TRBV5-1,NA,CASRDGTAYQETQYF,TGCGCCAGCAGAGACGGGACAGCATACCAAGAGACCCAGTACTTC
TRBJ2-7,NA,TRBV9,NA,CASSVDYSGEQYF,TGTGCCAGCAGCGTAGATTATAGCGGCGAGCAGTACTTC
TRBJ1-1,NA,TRBV18,NA,CASSPRQGETEAFF,TGTGCCAGCTCCCCCCGGCAAGGGGAAACTGAAGCTTTCTTT
TRBJ2-7,TRBD2,TRBV28,NA,CASSGLAGVVYEQYF,TGTGCCAGCAGTGGTCTAGCGGGGGTAGTATACGAGCAGTACTTC
TRBJ2-7,NA,TRBV27,NA,CASSYRGGGTGSYEQYF,TGTGCCAGCAGTTATCGGGGGGGTGGGACAGGGTCCTACGAGCAGTACTTC
TRBJ2-7,NA,TRBV7-9,NA,CASSPQQGLGSYEQYF,TGTGCCAGCAGCCCACAACAGGGTCTCGGCTCCTACGAGCAGTACTTC
TRBJ2-1,NA,TRBV7-9,NA,CASSPRGRSYNEQFF,TGTGCCAGCAGCCCCAGGGGTCGCTCCTACAATGAGCAGTTCTTC
TRBJ1-2,NA,TRBV9,few,CASSDTGSGGYTF,TGTGCCAGCAGCGATACAGGGTCAGGGGGCTACACCTTC
TRBJ1-2,NA,TRBV4-3,NA,CASSQDRGWGNYGYTF,TGCGCCAGCAGCCAAGATCGGGGGTGGGGTAACTATGGCTACACCTTC
TRBJ2-7,TRBD1,TRBV5-1,NA,CASSSTADRVSEQYF,TGCGCCAGCAGCTCCACCGCGGACAGGGTTAGCGAGCAGTACTTC
TRBJ1-2,TRBD1,TRBV4-1,NA,CASSPGTGGGRGYTF,TGCGCCAGCAGTCCCGGGACAGGGGGCGGAAGGGGCTACACCTTC
TRBJ2-1,NA,TRBV19,few,CASSSGFSSYNEQFF,TGTGCCAGTAGTAGCGGGTTCAGCTCCTACAATGAGCAGTTCTTC
TRBJ2-7,TRBD2,TRBV9,NA,CASSVGTSGSIDEQYF,TGTGCCAGCAGCGTCGGGACTAGCGGGAGTATCGACGAGCAGTACTTC
TRBJ2-3,NA,TRBV29-1,NA,CSVTGNPGHASSADTQYF,TGCAGCGTTACAGGTAACCCGGGACACGCATCGTCCGCAGATACGCAGTATTTT
TRBJ1-2,NA,TRBV18,NA,CASSQDSGYTF,TGTGCCAGCTCACAAGACAGTGGCTACACCTTC
TRBJ2-1,NA,TRBV7-2,NA,CASRRDLLYNEQFF,TGTGCCAGCAGGCGGGACTTACTATACAATGAGCAGTTCTTC
TRBJ1-3,NA,TRBV7-9,NA,CASSSTGFTGNTIYF,TGTGCCAGCAGCTCCACGGGATTTACTGGAAACACCATATATTTT
TRBJ2-2,TRBD1,TRBV6-5,NA,CASERRQGAIGELFF,TGTGCCAGCGAGAGGAGACAGGGGGCTATCGGGGAGCTGTTTTTT
TRBJ2-1,NA,TRBV9,NA,CASSVALVAYNEQFF,TGTGCCAGCAGCGTAGCACTAGTGGCTTACAATGAGCAGTTCTTC
TRBJ1-5,NA,TRBV2,NA,CASSVRQVNQPQHF,TGTGCCAGCAGTGTTCGACAGGTCAATCAGCCCCAGCATTTT
TRBJ2-5,TRBD2,TRBV2,NA,CASTGIEKREDLGTQYF,TGTGCCAGCACCGGAATCGAAAAGCGGGAAGATCTAGGGACCCAGTACTTC
TRBJ2-4,TRBD1,TRBV6-5,NA,CASSLLTGDIQYF,TGTGCCAGCAGCTTGTTGACAGGGGACATTCAGTACTTC
TRBJ1-6,TRBD1,TRBV27,NA,CASGPPGQINSPLHF,TGTGCCAGCGGCCCTCCGGGACAGATTAATTCACCCCTCCACTTT
TRBJ1-6,TRBD1,TRBV4-1,NA,CASSQEVVITGANNSPLHF,TGCGCCAGCAGCCAAGAAGTGGTTATTACAGGGGCTAATAATTCACCCCTCCACTTT
TRBJ2-3,NA,TRBV7-8,once,CASSLADWEDTQYF,TGTGCCAGCAGCTTAGCCGACTGGGAGGATACGCAGTATTTT
TRBJ2-1,NA,TRBV7-2,once,CASSSRRGDYSHEQFF,TGTGCCAGCAGCTCTAGGAGGGGGGACTATAGCCATGAGCAGTTCTTC
TRBJ2-6,NA,TRBV5-4,NA,CASSLVGRGSGLTF,TGTGCCAGCAGCTTGGTAGGTCGGGGTTCCGGCCTGACTTTC
TRBJ2-7,NA,TRBV7-9,NA,CSSSLTGGAYEQYF,TGTTCCAGCAGCTTAACAGGGGGGGCTTACGAGCAGTACTTC
TRBJ1-2,TRBD1,TRBV6-5,NA,CASSQLQGVSYGYTF,TGTGCCAGCAGTCAACTCCAGGGGGTGTCCTATGGCTACACCTTC
TRBJ1-1,NA,TRBV29-1,NA,CSVGTLTGPNTEAFF,TGCAGCGTTGGGACCCTCACAGGACCGAACACTGAAGCTTTCTTT
TRBJ1-2,NA,TRBV6-5,NA,CASSYSTLGGYTF,TGTGCCAGCAGTTACTCGACTCTAGGTGGCTACACCTTC
TRBJ1-1,TRBD1,TRBV27,NA,CASTTRQGDTEAFF,TGTGCCAGCACAACACGACAGGGGGACACTGAAGCTTTCTTT
TRBJ1-2,NA,TRBV4-1,NA,CASSQDIRDIIYGYTF,TGCGCCAGCAGCCAAGATATACGGGACATCATCTATGGCTACACCTTC
TRBJ1-1,TRBD1,TRBV5-1,NA,CASSGGQGEAFF,TGCGCCAGCAGCGGGGGACAGGGTGAAGCTTTCTTT
TRBJ2-3,TRBD2,TRBV5-1,NA,CASSLALAGGQGDTQYF,TGCGCCAGCAGCTTGGCCCTAGCGGGGGGTCAGGGGGATACGCAGTATTTT